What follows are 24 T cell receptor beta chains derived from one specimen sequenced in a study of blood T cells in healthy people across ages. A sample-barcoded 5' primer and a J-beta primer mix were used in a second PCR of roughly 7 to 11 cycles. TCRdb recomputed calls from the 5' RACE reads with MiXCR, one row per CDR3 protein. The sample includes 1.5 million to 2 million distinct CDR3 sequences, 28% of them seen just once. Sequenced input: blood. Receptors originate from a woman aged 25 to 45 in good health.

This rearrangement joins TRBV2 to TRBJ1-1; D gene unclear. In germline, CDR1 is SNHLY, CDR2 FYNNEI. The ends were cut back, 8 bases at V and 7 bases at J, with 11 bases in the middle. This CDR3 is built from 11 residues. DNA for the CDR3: TGTGCCAGCTTATATCGGGGTGAAGCTTTCTTT. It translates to CASLYRGEAFF. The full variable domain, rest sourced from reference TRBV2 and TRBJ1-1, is EPEVTQTPSHQVTQMGQEVILRCVPISNHLYFYWYRQILGQKVEFLVSFYNNEISEKSEIFDDQFSVERPDGSNFTLKIRSTKLEDSAMYFCASLYRGEAFFGQGTRLTVV.

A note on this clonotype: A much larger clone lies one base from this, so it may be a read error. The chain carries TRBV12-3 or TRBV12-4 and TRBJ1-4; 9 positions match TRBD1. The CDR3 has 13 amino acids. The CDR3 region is CVSSPTGGEKLFF. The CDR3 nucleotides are TGTGTCAGCAGTCCGACAGGGGGTGAAAAACTGTTTTTT.

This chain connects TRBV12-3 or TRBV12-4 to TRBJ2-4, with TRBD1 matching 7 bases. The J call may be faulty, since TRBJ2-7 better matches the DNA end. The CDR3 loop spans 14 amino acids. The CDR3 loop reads CASSLETGRGEQYF. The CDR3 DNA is TGTGCCAGCAGTTTAGAGACAGGGCGAGGCGAGCAGTACTTC.

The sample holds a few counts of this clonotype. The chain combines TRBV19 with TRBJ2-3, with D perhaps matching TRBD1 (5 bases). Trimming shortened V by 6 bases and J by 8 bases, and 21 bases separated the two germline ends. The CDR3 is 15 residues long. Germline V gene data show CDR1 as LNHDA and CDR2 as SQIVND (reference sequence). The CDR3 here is CASRTTESAVGTQYF. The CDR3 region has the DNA TGTGCCAGTAGAACGACAGAGTCTGCCGTCGGTACGCAGTATTTT.

CDR3 region: CASREGRLQETQYF. As DNA, the CDR3 is TGCGCCAGCAGGGAGGGGCGCCTCCAAGAGACCCAGTACTTC. J is TRBJ2-5 and V is TRBV5-1; D perhaps matches TRBD2 (6 bases). The CDR3 has 14 amino acids. CDR1 and CDR2 (germline): SGHRS, YFSETQ. Trimming took off 5 bases at V and 1 base at J, with 12 bases between the two ends.

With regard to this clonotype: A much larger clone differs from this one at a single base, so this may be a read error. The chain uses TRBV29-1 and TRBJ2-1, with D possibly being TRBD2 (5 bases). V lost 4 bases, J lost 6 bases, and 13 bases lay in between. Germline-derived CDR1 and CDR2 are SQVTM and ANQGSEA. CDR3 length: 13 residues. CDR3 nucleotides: TGCAGCGTTGTTGAGGGAGCGTGCAATGAGCAGTTCTTC. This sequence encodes CSVVEGACNEQFF.

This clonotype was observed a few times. DNA for the CDR3: TGTGCCAGCAGCTTGGGTGGAAGGGCTGGGCCCCAGCATTTT. This codes for CASSLGGRAGPQHF. This chain links TRBV5-6 with TRBJ1-5, with D uncertain. The germline V gene encodes CDR1 SGHDT and CDR2 YYEEEE. The CDR3 loop spans 14 amino acids. V lost 0 bases and J 9 bases, leaving 13 bases between the germline ends.

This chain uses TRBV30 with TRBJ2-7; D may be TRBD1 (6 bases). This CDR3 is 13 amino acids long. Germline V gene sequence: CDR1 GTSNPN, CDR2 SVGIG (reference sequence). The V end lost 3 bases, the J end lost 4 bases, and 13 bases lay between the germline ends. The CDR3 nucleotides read TGTGCCTGGAGACCCAGGGGTGTATACGAGCAGTACTTC. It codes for CAWRPRGVYEQYF.

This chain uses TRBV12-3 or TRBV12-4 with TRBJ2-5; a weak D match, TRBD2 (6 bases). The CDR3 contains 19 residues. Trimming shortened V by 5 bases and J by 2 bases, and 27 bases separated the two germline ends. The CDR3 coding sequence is TGTGCCAGCAGTCGGCCCCGGGGACTCGGTCGTTTGTCTCAAGAGACCCAGTACTTC. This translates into CASSRPRGLGRLSQETQYF.

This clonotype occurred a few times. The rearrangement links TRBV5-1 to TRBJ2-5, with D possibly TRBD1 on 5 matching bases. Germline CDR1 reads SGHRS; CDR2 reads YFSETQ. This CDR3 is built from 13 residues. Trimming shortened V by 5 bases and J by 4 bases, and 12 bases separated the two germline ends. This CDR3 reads CASSGRAGETQYF. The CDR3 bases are TGCGCCAGCAGTGGCAGGGCAGGAGAGACCCAGTACTTC.

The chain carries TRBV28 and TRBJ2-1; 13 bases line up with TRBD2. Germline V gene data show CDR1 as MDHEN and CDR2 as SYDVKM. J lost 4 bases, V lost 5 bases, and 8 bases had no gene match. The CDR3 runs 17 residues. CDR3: CASSATSGGAEYNEQFF. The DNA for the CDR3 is TGTGCCAGCAGTGCCACTAGCGGGGGGGCGGAGTACAATGAGCAGTTCTTC.

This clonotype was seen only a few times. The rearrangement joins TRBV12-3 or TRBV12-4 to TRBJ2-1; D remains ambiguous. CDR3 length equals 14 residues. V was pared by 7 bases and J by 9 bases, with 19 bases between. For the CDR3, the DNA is TGTGCCAGCACCCGACGGGCCGCAAGTCGTGAGCAGTTCTTC. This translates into CASTRRAASREQFF.

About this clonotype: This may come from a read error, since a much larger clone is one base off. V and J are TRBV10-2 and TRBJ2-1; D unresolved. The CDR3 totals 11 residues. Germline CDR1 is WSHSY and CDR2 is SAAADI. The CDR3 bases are TGCGCCAGCATTGAGGCATACGAGCAGTTCTTC. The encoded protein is CASIEAYEQFF.

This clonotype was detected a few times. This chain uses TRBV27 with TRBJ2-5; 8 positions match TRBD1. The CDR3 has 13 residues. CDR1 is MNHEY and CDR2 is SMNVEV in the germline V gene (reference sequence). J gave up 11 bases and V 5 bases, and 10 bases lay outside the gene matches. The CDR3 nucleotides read TGTGCCAGCAGTGGACAGGGTAAGACTGAGCAGTACTTC. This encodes CASSGQGKTEQYF.

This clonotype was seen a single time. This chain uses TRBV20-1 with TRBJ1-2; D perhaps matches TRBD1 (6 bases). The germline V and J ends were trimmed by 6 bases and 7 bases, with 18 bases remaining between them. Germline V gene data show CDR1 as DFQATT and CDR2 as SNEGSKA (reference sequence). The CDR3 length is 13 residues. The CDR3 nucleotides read TGCAGTGCCGACACCAGGGGAAGAGCTGGCTACACCTTC. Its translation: CSADTRGRAGYTF.

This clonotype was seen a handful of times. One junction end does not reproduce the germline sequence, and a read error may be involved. CDR3 protein: CSVEEVGATNEKRFF. CDR3 sequence (DNA): TGCAGCGTTGAAGAGGTCGGAGCAACTAATGAAAAACGGTTTTTT. The chain carries TRBV29-1 and TRBJ1-4; no definite D call. The CDR3 runs 15 residues. In germline, CDR1 is SQVTM, CDR2 ANQGSEA.

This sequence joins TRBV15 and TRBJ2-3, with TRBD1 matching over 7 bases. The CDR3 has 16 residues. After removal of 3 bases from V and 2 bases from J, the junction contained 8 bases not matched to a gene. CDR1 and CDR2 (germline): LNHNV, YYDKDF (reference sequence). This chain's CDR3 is CATSRVTGDPTDTQYF. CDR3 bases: TGTGCCACCAGCAGGGTTACAGGGGACCCCACAGATACGCAGTATTTT.

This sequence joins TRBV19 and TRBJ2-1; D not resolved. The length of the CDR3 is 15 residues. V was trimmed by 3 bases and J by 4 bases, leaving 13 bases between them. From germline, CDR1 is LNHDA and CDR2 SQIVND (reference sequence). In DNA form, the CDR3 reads TGTGCCAGTAGTATCTGGTCCAGGTCATACAATGAGCAGTTCTTC. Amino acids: CASSIWSRSYNEQFF.

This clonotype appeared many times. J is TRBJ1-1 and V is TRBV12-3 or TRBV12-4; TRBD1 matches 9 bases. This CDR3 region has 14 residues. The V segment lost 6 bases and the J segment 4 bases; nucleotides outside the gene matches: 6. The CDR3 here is CASRRQGEGTEAFF. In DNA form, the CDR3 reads TGTGCCAGCAGACGACAGGGGGAAGGCACTGAAGCTTTCTTT.

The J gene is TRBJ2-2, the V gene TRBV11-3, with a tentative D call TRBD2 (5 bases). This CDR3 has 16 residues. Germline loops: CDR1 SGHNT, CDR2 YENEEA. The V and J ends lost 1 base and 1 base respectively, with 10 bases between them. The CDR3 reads CASSLGISENTGELFF. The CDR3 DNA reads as TGTGCCAGCAGCTTAGGCATTAGCGAGAACACCGGGGAGCTGTTTTTT.

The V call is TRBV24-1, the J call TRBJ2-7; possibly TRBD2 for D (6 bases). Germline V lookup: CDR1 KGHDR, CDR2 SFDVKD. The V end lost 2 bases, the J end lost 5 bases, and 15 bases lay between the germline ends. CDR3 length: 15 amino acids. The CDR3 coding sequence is TGTGCCACCAGTGATTGGCGGGGTATAACGAACGAGCAGTACTTC. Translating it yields CATSDWRGITNEQYF.

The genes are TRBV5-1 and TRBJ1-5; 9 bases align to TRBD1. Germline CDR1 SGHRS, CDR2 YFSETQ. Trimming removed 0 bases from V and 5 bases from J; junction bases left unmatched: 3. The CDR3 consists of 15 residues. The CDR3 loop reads CASSLGGTGHQPQHF. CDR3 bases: TGCGCCAGCAGCTTGGGTGGGACAGGGCATCAGCCCCAGCATTTT.

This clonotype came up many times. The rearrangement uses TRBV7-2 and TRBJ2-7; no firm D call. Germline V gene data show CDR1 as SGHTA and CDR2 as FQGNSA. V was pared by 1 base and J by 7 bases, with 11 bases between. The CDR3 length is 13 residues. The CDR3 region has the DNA TGTGCCAGCAGCTTAGGGTCCTCGAGTGAGCAGTACTTC. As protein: CASSLGSSSEQYF.

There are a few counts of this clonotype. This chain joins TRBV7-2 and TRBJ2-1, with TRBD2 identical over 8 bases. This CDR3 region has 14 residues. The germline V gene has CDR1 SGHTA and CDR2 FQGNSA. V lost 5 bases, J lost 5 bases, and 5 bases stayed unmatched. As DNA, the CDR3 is TGTGCCAGCAGCCCCGAGCGGGAGAACAATGAGCAGTTCTTC. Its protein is CASSPERENNEQFF.